Below are 28 T cell receptor beta chains sequenced from a single sample in a study of T-cell memory formation after mild COVID-19. One entry per CDR3 protein results from TCRdb running MiXCR on the 5' RACE reads. The repertoire holds 200,000 to 250,000 distinct CDR3 sequences, with 15% to 19% as singletons. The sample consisted of PBMCs or a T cell subset sorted from them (not recorded which). These receptors were obtained from an adult woman who had mild COVID-19 (a few samples of this study predate the infection). Cell type and time point are not known.

The J gene is TRBJ1-1, the V gene TRBV5-6, with 10 bases aligning to TRBD1. The V gene end was trimmed by 0 bases and the J gene end by 1 base; junction bases not matched to a gene: 6. Germline CDR1 and CDR2: SGHDT and YYEEEE. The CDR3 extends over 17 amino acids. The CDR3 here is CASSLGQGAIRNTEAFF. The CDR3 bases are TGTGCCAGCAGCTTGGGACAGGGGGCGATTAGGAACACTGAAGCTTTCTTT.

This clonotype showed up many times. The gene calls are TRBV15 and TRBJ2-1; no firm D call. The CDR3 length is 15 residues. CDR1 and CDR2 from the germline V gene are LNHNV and YYDKDF (reference sequence). The ends were cut back, 0 bases at V and 7 bases at J, with 13 bases in the middle. The CDR3 reads CATSRDVVGTNEQFF. The CDR3 bases are TGTGCCACCAGCAGAGATGTGGTAGGTACGAATGAGCAGTTCTTC.

The table lists this clonotype with many counts. The chain carries TRBV5-1 and TRBJ2-2; D is possibly TRBD2 (5 bases). CDR1 SGHRS and CDR2 YFSETQ come from the germline V gene. Trimming took off 0 bases at V and 7 bases at J, with 16 bases between the two ends. The CDR3 extends over 16 amino acids. CDR3: CASSLAFGEVNGELFF. In DNA form, the CDR3 reads TGCGCCAGCAGCTTGGCGTTCGGGGAAGTCAACGGGGAGCTGTTTTTT.

There are a few counts of this clonotype. The chain recombines TRBV7-2 with TRBJ1-1; tentatively, D is TRBD1 (5 bases). V was clipped by 5 bases and J by 2 bases, with 15 bases between them. This CDR3 region has 15 residues. Germline CDR1 reads SGHTA; CDR2 reads FQGNSA. The CDR3 DNA follows: TGTGCCAGCAGCCAGGGAGCCGGGGGAAACACTGAAGCTTTCTTT. Translating it yields CASSQGAGGNTEAFF.

This clonotype was counted a few times. J is TRBJ2-7 and V is TRBV12-3 or TRBV12-4, with D possibly TRBD1 on 6 matching bases. The CDR3 contains 14 residues. The ends were cut back, 6 bases at V and 3 bases at J, with 15 bases in the middle. The CDR3 spells CASSANGQSYEQYF. CDR3 sequence (DNA): TGTGCCAGCAGCGCCAACGGACAGAGCTACGAGCAGTACTTC.

The V and J genes are TRBV6-5 and TRBJ1-2, with TRBD1 identical over 8 bases. J gave up 8 bases and V 1 base, and 3 bases lay outside the gene matches. The CDR3 has 13 amino acids. CDR1 and CDR2 (germline): MNHEY, SVGAGI. The CDR3 spells CASSYWQGAGYTF. As DNA, the CDR3 is TGTGCCAGCAGTTACTGGCAGGGGGCCGGCTACACCTTC.

This clonotype was observed a few times. The chain has TRBV7-8 and TRBJ2-6, with TRBD1 matching over 12 bases. There are 18 residues in the CDR3. Germline V gives CDR1 SGHVS, CDR2 FQNEAQ. After removal of 5 bases from V and 4 bases from J, the junction contained 9 bases not matched to a gene. CDR3 residues: CASSDRDRGLSGANVLTF. The CDR3 bases are TGTGCCAGCAGCGACCGGGACAGGGGGCTTTCCGGGGCCAACGTCCTGACTTTC.

The chain carries TRBV7-2 and TRBJ2-1, with a weak D call TRBD1 (6 bases). Between the trimmed V and J ends, which lost 5 bases and 5 bases, there was a span of 19 bases. The length of the CDR3 is 16 residues. CDR1 is SGHTA, CDR2 FQGNSA, per germline. CDR3: CASSVGGGGRDNEQFF. The DNA for the CDR3 is TGTGCCAGCAGCGTAGGTGGGGGCGGCCGGGACAATGAGCAGTTCTTC.

This clonotype showed up just a few times. The chain uses TRBV5-1 and TRBJ2-7; the D gene is possibly TRBD2 (6 bases). This CDR3 has 13 residues. The germline V and J ends were trimmed by 4 bases and 2 bases, with 10 bases remaining between them. Germline-derived CDR1 and CDR2 are SGHRS and YFSETQ. The CDR3 nucleotides read TGCGCCAGCAGCCCCGGGAGCGCCTACGAGCAGTACTTC. It is translated as CASSPGSAYEQYF.

In its sample, this clonotype was seen a few times. CDR3 nucleotide sequence: TGTGCCAGCAGCCGAGGGGGAGTAACGACCTACAATGAGCAGTTCTTC. Translated, it gives CASSRGGVTTYNEQFF. The chain joins TRBV4-2 to TRBJ2-1, with D possibly being TRBD1 (6 bases). V was pared by 4 bases and J by 2 bases, with 15 bases between. CDR1 and CDR2 from the germline V gene are LGHNA and YNFKEQ. The CDR3 spans 16 residues.

This clonotype is judged medium-sized (0.01 to 0.1%). The CDR3 bases are TGTGCCAGCAGCTTCGACTCTGGGCCCGGGGGGCAGTTCTTC. Translating gives CASSFDSGPGGQFF. V gene TRBV11-2 combines with J gene TRBJ2-1; weak D call: TRBD2 (6 bases). The CDR3 sequence is 14 residues long. CDR1 and CDR2 (germline): SGHAT, FQNNGV. V lost 3 bases, J lost 12 bases, and 18 bases lay in between. The full variable domain, with the rest looked up from reference TRBV11-2 and TRBJ2-1, is EAGVAQSPRYKIIEKRQSVAFWCNPISGHATLYWYQQILGQGPKLLIQFQNNGVVDDSQLPKDRFSAERLKGVDSTLKIQPAKLEDSAVYLCASSFDSGPGGQFFGPGTRLTVL.

This clonotype occurred once. The V and J genes are TRBV21-1 and TRBJ2-3; the D call TRBD2 from the table was never checked on the DNA. TRBV21-1 is recorded as a pseudogene. CDR3 length equals 19 residues. CDR3 coding DNA: TGTGCCAGCAGTGTCTCTAGCGGGAGGTTTCGTTGGGGCACAGATACGCAGTATTTT. This sequence encodes CASSVSSGRFRWGTDTQYF.

The rearrangement joins TRBV12-3 or TRBV12-4 to TRBJ2-3, with 8 bases identical to TRBD2. The J segment lost 5 bases and the V segment lost 8 bases, leaving 6 bases of the junction unmatched. This CDR3 region has 13 residues. CDR3 amino acids: CASARGAKDTQYF. The CDR3 DNA reads as TGTGCCAGCGCGCGGGGGGCCAAAGATACGCAGTATTTT.

CDR3 DNA sequence: TGTGCCAGCAGCCTGGGGACTCCGATGACCTACGAGCAGTACTTC. Its protein product is CASSLGTPMTYEQYF. The rearrangement joins TRBV7-2 to TRBJ2-7, with a tentative D call TRBD2 (6 bases). This CDR3 has 15 residues. Trimming cost V 5 bases and J 2 bases, with 16 bases left between them. Germline V gene sequence: CDR1 SGHTA, CDR2 FQGNSA.

The J gene is TRBJ1-2, the V gene TRBV7-9; 9 nucleotides align to TRBD1. The CDR3 has 14 residues. Germline values: CDR1 SEHNR, CDR2 FQNEAQ (reference sequence). With V trimmed by 3 bases and J by 5 bases, 4 bases remained unmatched. DNA of the CDR3: TGTGCCAGCAGCTTCACAGGGGGCGGGTATGGCTACACCTTC. It is translated as CASSFTGGGYGYTF.

This clonotype was seen more than once but under ten times. V is TRBV2 and J is TRBJ2-1; D remains ambiguous. Trimming pared 4 bases from V and 6 bases from J, leaving 13 bases between. CDR1 and CDR2 from the germline V gene are SNHLY and FYNNEI. The CDR3 is 14 amino acids. The CDR3: CASSVEWRVNEQFF. The CDR3 nucleotides read TGTGCCAGCAGTGTCGAGTGGCGAGTCAATGAGCAGTTCTTC.

The V gene is TRBV30, the J gene TRBJ2-4; D call uncertain. In germline, CDR1 is GTSNPN, CDR2 SVGIG (reference sequence). V was cut by 0 bases and J by 8 bases, with 11 bases left in between. The CDR3 totals 13 residues. The CDR3 DNA follows: TGTGCCTGGAGTGTAAGCGCCGCCGACATTCAGTACTTC. It encodes CAWSVSAADIQYF. Full variable domain (outside the CDR3, taken from reference TRBV30 and TRBJ2-4): SQTIHQWPATLVQPVGSPLSLECTVEGTSNPNLYWYRQAAGRGLQLLFYSVGIGQISSEVPQNLSASRPQDRQFILSSKKLLLSDSGFYLCAWSVSAADIQYFGAGTRLSVL.

CDR3 region: CASSLGSDSPLHF. CDR3 in DNA: TGTGCCAGCAGCTTAGGTTCAGATTCACCCCTCCACTTT. V and J are TRBV5-4 and TRBJ1-6; D gene ambiguous. CDR1 and CDR2 from the germline V gene are SGHNT and YYREEE (reference sequence). This CDR3 spans 13 amino acids. Trimming shortened V by 2 bases and J by 8 bases, and 8 bases separated the two germline ends.

The V and J genes are TRBV6-1 and TRBJ1-1; D remains unclear. The germline V gene encodes CDR1 MNHNS and CDR2 SASEGT. The CDR3 loop spans 11 amino acids. Trimming pared 1 base from V and 7 bases from J, leaving 4 bases between. The CDR3 spells CASSEEDEAFF. Written as DNA, the CDR3 is TGTGCCAGCAGTGAAGAAGATGAAGCTTTCTTT.

This clonotype was seen more than once but under ten times. The CDR3 DNA reads TGTGCCAGCAGGACCGGGACAAACTCTGGAAACACCATATATTTT. It yields the protein CASRTGTNSGNTIYF. The chain is built from TRBV12-3 or TRBV12-4 and TRBJ1-3; D might be TRBD1 (6 bases). The CDR3 runs to 15 residues. V lost 6 bases to trimming and J lost 0 bases, with 12 bases between them.

This clonotype was picked up a small number of times. V is TRBV6-5 and J is TRBJ1-2, with TRBD1 matching over 7 bases. The CDR3 extends over 16 amino acids. CDR1 is MNHEY and CDR2 is SVGAGI in the germline V gene. The J segment lost 8 bases and the V segment lost 8 bases, leaving 20 bases of the junction unmatched. The CDR3 is CASRTGARRGARGYTF. As DNA, the CDR3 is TGTGCCAGCCGGACAGGTGCACGGAGGGGGGCCCGAGGCTACACCTTC.

The genes are TRBV29-1 and TRBJ1-4; TRBD1 is a possible D gene (6 bases). The ends were cut back, 5 bases at V and 6 bases at J, with 10 bases in the middle. CDR3 length: 12 residues. CDR1 is SQVTM, CDR2 ANQGSEA, per germline. The CDR3 reads CSVIAGDEKLFF. Here the CDR3 DNA reads TGCAGCGTTATAGCAGGGGATGAAAAACTGTTTTTT.

The CDR3 nucleotides read TGTGCCAGCAGCGTTAGTTTCGGGGAGCTGTTTTTT. As protein: CASSVSFGELFF. The gene calls are TRBV9 and TRBJ2-2; unclear D gene. This CDR3 comprises 12 residues. Per the germline V gene, CDR1 is SGDLS and CDR2 is YYNGEE. V was cut by 2 bases and J by 7 bases, with 6 bases left in between.

This clonotype was found a few times. This chain links TRBV20-1 with TRBJ1-5; perhaps TRBD1 as D (5 bases). In germline, CDR1 is DFQATT, CDR2 SNEGSKA (reference sequence). The CDR3 covers 10 residues. The chain's CDR3 is CSAGLQPQHF. In nucleotides, the CDR3 is TGCAGCGCAGGGTTACAGCCCCAGCATTTT.

The rearrangement joins TRBV12-3 or TRBV12-4 to TRBJ2-5, with 11 bases lining up with TRBD1. The CDR3 totals 16 residues. V lost 4 bases, J lost 5 bases, and 9 bases stayed unmatched. CDR3 sequence (DNA): TGTGCCAGCAGTTCAACCCGGGACAGGGGGAGGGAGACCCAGTACTTC. This codes for CASSSTRDRGRETQYF.

Only a few counts were recorded for this clonotype. The chain carries TRBV12-3 or TRBV12-4 and TRBJ2-1; 7 bases agree with TRBD2. The CDR3 loop spans 14 amino acids. With V trimmed by 10 bases and J by 6 bases, 12 bases remained unmatched. In nucleotides, the CDR3 is TGTGCCACGCTTCGGGGGGATTCGGCCAATGAGCAGTTCTTC. Residues: CATLRGDSANEQFF.

The chain links TRBV7-3 to TRBJ1-3; possible D gene TRBD1, 6 bases. CDR3 length: 17 amino acids. V lost 1 base to trimming and J lost 2 bases, with 15 bases between them. In germline, CDR1 is SGHTA, CDR2 FQGTGA. This CDR3 is CASSLNREGGAGNTIYF. For the CDR3, the DNA is TGTGCCAGCAGCTTAAACCGCGAAGGGGGGGCTGGAAACACCATATATTTT.

This clonotype was observed a handful of times. V is TRBV15 and J is TRBJ1-1; D not resolved. This CDR3 region has 15 residues. Germline V gene sequence: CDR1 LNHNV, CDR2 YYDKDF (reference sequence). V dropped 1 base and J dropped 4 bases, with 13 bases sitting between them. Written as DNA, the CDR3 is TGTGCCACCAGCAGAGGGGGAATCCGGGGCACTGAAGCTTTCTTT. This encodes CATSRGGIRGTEAFF. The full variable domain, its missing parts supplied by reference TRBV15 and TRBJ1-1, is DAMVIQNPRYQVTQFGKPVTLSCSQTLNHNVMYWYQQKSSQAPKLLFHYYDKDFNNEADTPDNFQSRRPNTSFCFLDIRSPGLGDTAMYLCATSRGGIRGTEAFFGQGTRLTVV.